These 8 T cell receptor beta chains share one sample of origin, sequenced in a study of T cells in Graves' hyperthyroidism and ophthalmopathy. RNA transcripts were the template for amplifying TCR beta CDR3 regions. First-round RT-PCR with HTBI primers amplified the TCR CDR3 region. TCRdb processed the multiplex PCR reads anew with MiXCR; each CDR3 protein has one entry. The table has under 400,000 distinct CDR3 sequences, about 21% seen once. The sequenced sample was blood. Receptor source: a woman aged 45 to 65 with Graves' hyperthyroidism.

The CDR3 here is CAVSDRVGTEAFF. For the CDR3, the DNA is TGTGCCGTATCGGACAGGGTCGGCACTGAAGCTTTCTTT. The chain couples TRBV24-1 to TRBJ1-1; 8 bases fit TRBD1. Germline trimming cut 12 bases from V and 4 bases from J; bases unmatched to any gene: 9. Germline V gene lookup returns CDR1 KGHDR and CDR2 SFDVKD. The CDR3 extends over 13 amino acids.

This clonotype was seen repeatedly, ten times or more. The chain has TRBV11-2 and TRBJ2-1; 8 positions match TRBD2. Germline trimming cut 3 bases from V and 0 bases from J; bases unmatched to any gene: 16. Germline loops: CDR1 SGHAT, CDR2 FQNNGV. CDR3 size: 20 residues. CDR3 loop: CASSFRTSNLDSSSYNEQFF. DNA for the CDR3: TGTGCCAGCAGCTTCCGGACTAGCAATCTAGATTCGAGCTCCTACAATGAGCAGTTCTTC.

This clonotype was detected once. This sequence joins TRBV7-9 and TRBJ1-4; D not resolved. Germline V gene data show CDR1 as SEHNR and CDR2 as FQNEAQ (reference sequence). The V gene lost 1 base and the J gene lost 6 bases, with 15 bases spanning the gap. The CDR3 sequence is 16 residues long. This CDR3 reads CASSLEKGRNHEKLFF. Written as DNA, the CDR3 is TGTGCCAGCAGCTTAGAGAAGGGCAGGAATCATGAAAAACTGTTTTTT.

This clonotype was seen many times. The chain carries TRBV2 and TRBJ2-5; 14 bases are shared with TRBD2. The junction had 9 bases not matched to a gene; V was cut back by 7 bases and J by 5 bases. CDR3 length: 16 residues. The germline gives CDR1 SNHLY, CDR2 FYNNEI. CDR3 nucleotide sequence: TGTGCCAGCAAGATGACTAGCGGGGGGGCCCGGGAGACCCAGTACTTC. It is translated as CASKMTSGGARETQYF.

This clonotype was seen ten or more times. The V gene is TRBV7-9, the J gene TRBJ2-1, with D possibly being TRBD2 (5 bases). This CDR3 comprises 14 residues. Per germline, CDR1 SEHNR and CDR2 FQNEAQ (reference sequence). The germline V and J ends were trimmed by 1 base and 9 bases, with 13 bases remaining between them. The CDR3 DNA follows: TGTGCCAGCAGCTTAGACTCTAAGCGGAGTGAGCAGTTCTTC. This translates into CASSLDSKRSEQFF.

This clonotype was seen repeatedly, ten times or more. The J gene is TRBJ2-1, the V gene TRBV20-1; 12 bases map to TRBD2. Germline V lookup: CDR1 DFQATT, CDR2 SNEGSKA (reference sequence). Losses at the gene ends were 1 base for V and 3 bases for J; bases not matched to a gene: 4. The CDR3 is 16 residues long. The CDR3 here is CSARGRLAGDYNEQFF. The CDR3 coding sequence is TGCAGTGCTAGAGGAAGACTAGCGGGAGACTACAATGAGCAGTTCTTC.

This clonotype was picked up many times. The CDR3 here is CASSLWDSPNEKLFF. The CDR3 bases are TGTGCCAGCAGCCTATGGGACAGCCCTAATGAAAAACTGTTTTTT. The chain couples TRBV11-2 to TRBJ1-4, with 7 bases that match TRBD1. Germline CDR1 is SGHAT and CDR2 is FQNNGV. V shed 5 bases and J 3 bases; nucleotides not matched to a gene: 6. This CDR3 has 15 amino acids.

On this clonotype itself: This may come from a read error, since a much larger clone is one base off. The CDR3 sequence: CATSRDRQANTEAFF. The CDR3 DNA is TGTGCCACCAGCAGAGATCGGCAGGCGAACACTGAAGCTTTCTTT. V and J are TRBV15 and TRBJ1-1; D not resolved. This CDR3 spans 15 amino acids. The V gene's germline CDR1 is LNHNV and CDR2 YYDKDF (reference sequence). V gave up 0 bases and J gave up 1 base, with 9 bases separating them.